One sample yielded the 32 T cell receptor beta chains listed below, sequenced in a study of regulatory T cells in long-lasting Graves disease. The time point: persistent/refractory GD, antithyroid drugs over 5 years with positive TRAb. The TCR library used RNA extracted from PBMCs. Construction of the TCR beta libraries employed iRepertoire HTBI primers in conjunction with Arm-PCR of CDR3 regions. TCRdb reanalysed the multiplex PCR reads using MiXCR and keeps one entry per CDR3 protein. The sample yields roughly 300,000 distinct CDR3 sequences, roughly 21% seen once. Here the sequenced sample was peripheral blood mononuclear cells (PBMCs), taken when the disease was refractory, from a patient treated with antithyroid drugs. Receptors originate from a female donor with Graves disease.

This clonotype was detected ten times or more. This sequence joins TRBV5-1 and TRBJ2-7; TRBD2 matches 7 bases. The V gene's germline CDR1 is SGHRS and CDR2 YFSETQ. J gave up 6 bases and V 0 bases, and 15 bases lay outside the gene matches. This CDR3 has 17 amino acids. Written as DNA, the CDR3 is TGCGCCAGCAGCTTGGAACCCCCGGGGGAGGGCCGGGGCGAGCAGTACTTC. Its translation: CASSLEPPGEGRGEQYF.

The rearrangement uses TRBV6-1 and TRBJ2-5, with TRBD2 matching 16 bases. The CDR3 extends over 16 amino acids. The junction had 5 bases not matched to a gene; V was cut back by 5 bases and J by 5 bases. Germline CDR1 and CDR2: MNHNS and SASEGT. In nucleotides, the CDR3 is TGTGCCAGCAGTAAACCGGGACTAGCGGGAGGGGAGACCCAGTACTTC. Amino acids: CASSKPGLAGGETQYF.

Remarks on this clonotype: One junction end disagrees with the germline gene, perhaps due to a read error. This chain uses TRBV9 with TRBJ2-5, with TRBD2 matching 7 bases. This CDR3 region has 16 residues. CDR1 is SGDLS and CDR2 is YYNGEE in the germline V gene. The CDR3 region has the DNA TGCGCCAGCAGCTCTTCGACTAGCTTGGCCCCAGAGACCCAGTACTTC. Its translation is CASSSSTSLAPETQYF.

A remark on this clonotype: Just one base apart from a much larger clone, this may be a read error. V gene TRBV7-2 combines with J gene TRBJ1-1; TRBD1 might be the D (5 bases). Germline V gives CDR1 SGHTA, CDR2 FQGNSA. The CDR3 has 14 amino acids. The V gene lost 2 bases and the J gene lost 6 bases, with 13 bases spanning the gap. In nucleotides, the CDR3 is TGTGCCAGCAGCTTAACCACAGGTCGCCCTGAAGCTTTCTTT. Translated: CASSLTTGRPEAFF.

This clonotype was seen many times. The gene calls are TRBV10-3 and TRBJ1-2; the D gene is possibly TRBD1 (6 bases). Trimming took off 11 bases at V and 7 bases at J, with 23 bases between the two ends. Germline V gene sequence: CDR1 ENHRY, CDR2 SYGVKD. The CDR3 covers 14 residues. CDR3 sequence (DNA): TGTGCCGTCCACCCGACAGCTACAGGGTCTGGCTACACCTTC. Its translation is CAVHPTATGSGYTF.

The CDR3 spells CASSLGVGANVLTF. CDR3 in DNA: TGTGCCAGCAGCTTGGGGGTGGGGGCCAACGTCCTGACTTTC. The chain couples TRBV7-3 to TRBJ2-6; D tentatively reads TRBD1 or TRBD2 (5 bases each). CDR1 and CDR2 (germline): SGHTA, FQGTGA. The CDR3 runs 14 residues. The V and J ends lost 3 bases and 4 bases respectively, with 7 bases between them.

This clonotype was observed at least ten times. This sequence joins TRBV7-9 and TRBJ1-4, with 7 bases that match TRBD1. The CDR3 totals 15 residues. The germline V gene encodes CDR1 SEHNR and CDR2 FQNEAQ (reference sequence). Trimming removed 0 bases from V and 8 bases from J; junction bases left unmatched: 6. CDR3 sequence reads: CASSLATGISEKLFF. DNA of the CDR3: TGTGCCAGCAGCTTAGCGACAGGGATAAGCGAAAAACTGTTTTTT. The entire variable domain, with the rest obtained from reference TRBV7-9 and TRBJ1-4, is as follows: DTGVSQNPRHKITKRGQNVTFRCDPISEHNRLYWYRQTLGQGPEFLTYFQNEAQLEKSRLLSDRFSAERPKGSFSTLEIQRTEQGDSAMYLCASSLATGISEKLFFGSGTQLSVL.

The chain employs TRBV7-2 and TRBJ2-7; no clear D. V was cut by 5 bases and J by 3 bases, with 17 bases left in between. The CDR3 runs 15 residues. Germline CDR1 SGHTA, CDR2 FQGNSA. In DNA, the CDR3 is TGTGCCAGCAGCGTCGAGACCGGAGCACACTACGAGCAGTACTTC. Residues: CASSVETGAHYEQYF.

The chain links TRBV7-2 to TRBJ2-7; D not certain. CDR1 and CDR2 (germline): SGHTA, FQGNSA. CDR3 length: 14 residues. Trimming took off 0 bases at V and 7 bases at J, with 13 bases between the two ends. CDR3 nucleotide sequence: TGTGCCAGCAGCTTAGCGCTCACCTCCGGTGAGCAGTACTTC. Protein: CASSLALTSGEQYF. Combining the CDR3 with reference TRBV7-2 and TRBJ2-7 gives the whole variable domain GAGVSQSPSNKVTEKGKDVELRCDPISGHTALYWYRQSLGQGLEFLIYFQGNSAPDKSGLPSDRFSAERTGGSVSTLTIQRTQQEDSAVYLCASSLALTSGEQYFGPGTRLTVT.

The gene calls are TRBV29-1 and TRBJ2-5; D not resolved. The germline gives CDR1 SQVTM, CDR2 ANQGSEA. V lost 2 bases and J lost 1, with 8 bases in between. There are 13 residues in the CDR3. CDR3 DNA: TGCAGCGTTGAACTAGAATTCCAAGAGACCCAGTACTTC. This encodes CSVELEFQETQYF.

This clonotype was counted ten times or more. V usage is TRBV28 and J usage is TRBJ2-5; either TRBD1 or TRBD2 may fit D (6 bases each). Germline V gene lookup returns CDR1 MDHEN and CDR2 SYDVKM. This CDR3 has 16 amino acids. This CDR3 reads CATQPTGIRRGETQYF. In nucleotides, the CDR3 is TGTGCGACGCAGCCAACGGGTATCCGGAGGGGGGAGACCCAGTACTTC.

The sample holds a few counts of this clonotype. The rearrangement joins TRBV24-1 to TRBJ1-5, with D hard to call. Per the germline V gene, CDR1 is KGHDR and CDR2 is SFDVKD. The CDR3 has 14 amino acids. V was pared by 2 bases and J by 2 bases, with 6 bases between. The CDR3 sequence: CATSDSGGNQPQHF. The CDR3 nucleotides are TGTGCCACCAGTGATTCCGGGGGCAATCAGCCCCAGCATTTT.

The V and J genes are TRBV18 and TRBJ2-5, with a tentative D call TRBD2 (6 bases). The CDR3 runs to 14 residues. From germline, CDR1 is KGHSH and CDR2 LQKENI. V lost 4 bases, J lost 5 bases, and 14 bases lay in between. The CDR3 DNA reads as TGTGCCAGCTCACGGACGGAGGGCGTGGAGACCCAGTACTTC. Encoded protein: CASSRTEGVETQYF.

This clonotype was observed a few times. The chain recombines TRBV6-1 with TRBJ1-2; D gene uncertain. Germline lookup yields CDR1 MNHNS and CDR2 SASEGT. Trimming cost V 4 bases and J 5 bases, with 5 bases left between them. The CDR3 totals 11 residues. The CDR3 region is CASSALYGYTF. The CDR3 nucleotides are TGTGCCAGCAGTGCCCTGTATGGCTACACCTTC.

The CDR3 DNA follows: TGTGCCAGCAGCTCGTTAGCGGGGCTAGCCAAAAACATTCAGTACTTC. Its protein is CASSSLAGLAKNIQYF. V is TRBV7-9 and J is TRBJ2-4, with TRBD2 matching 8 bases. Germline loops: CDR1 SEHNR, CDR2 FQNEAQ (reference sequence). Unmatched junction bases numbered 5, after V lost 4 bases and J lost 0 bases. This CDR3 has 16 residues. Full variable domain (missing parts from reference TRBV7-9 and TRBJ2-4): DTGVSQNPRHKITKRGQNVTFRCDPISEHNRLYWYRQTLGQGPEFLTYFQNEAQLEKSRLLSDRFSAERPKGSFSTLEIQRTEQGDSAMYLCASSSLAGLAKNIQYFGAGTRLSVL.

This clonotype was counted between two and nine times. The CDR3 ends on some other residue instead of the conserved phenylalanine or tryptophan, so this is likely a read error. V gene TRBV4-3 combines with J gene TRBJ1-2; D is unresolved. Germline V gene data show CDR1 as LGHNA and CDR2 as YSLEER. Trimming took 0 bases from V and 7 from J, leaving 12 bases between them. There are 14 residues in the CDR3. The chain's CDR3 is CASSQDAGWVGYTL. CDR3 nucleotides: TGCGCCAGCAGCCAAGACGCGGGTTGGGTTGGCTACACCCTC.

V usage is TRBV9 and J usage is TRBJ2-3, with D possibly matching TRBD2 (5 bases). The CDR3 loop spans 17 amino acids. Germline V gives CDR1 SGDLS, CDR2 YYNGEE. Trimming stripped 0 bases from V and 4 bases from J, with 18 bases between. The CDR3 here is CASSVGVSGLGADTQYF. DNA for the CDR3: TGTGCCAGCAGCGTAGGAGTTTCCGGACTCGGGGCAGATACGCAGTATTTT.

This clonotype showed up many times. V and J are TRBV5-5 and TRBJ1-4; D gene ambiguous. The germline gives CDR1 SGHKS, CDR2 YYEKEE (reference sequence). The V end was cut by 0 bases, the J end by 7 bases, with 16 bases between. The CDR3 is made up of 16 amino acids. The CDR3 spells CASSLGRTGGVEKLFF. The CDR3 nucleotides are TGTGCCAGCAGCTTGGGACGTACGGGCGGGGTTGAAAAACTGTTTTTT.

This clonotype has a count of ten or more. The CDR3 nucleotides are TGTGCCTGGAGTGGACAGAGTGAAAAACTGTTTTTT. Translation: CAWSGQSEKLFF. The chain links TRBV30 to TRBJ1-4, with D possibly matching TRBD1 (5 bases). Germline V gives CDR1 GTSNPN, CDR2 SVGIG (reference sequence). CDR3 length: 12 amino acids. Trimming cost V 1 base and J 7 bases, with 7 bases left between them.

This rearrangement joins TRBV27 to TRBJ1-6; D gene unclear. With 0 bases removed from V and 8 bases from J, the gap between germline ends came to 5 bases. The CDR3 covers 13 residues. CDR1 and CDR2 from the germline V gene are MNHEY and SMNVEV (reference sequence). The CDR3 bases are TGTGCCAGCAGTTTATCTAGCTATTCACCCCTCCACTTT. As protein: CASSLSSYSPLHF.

The V gene is TRBV10-2, the J gene TRBJ2-5; 8 bases are a match to TRBD1. V was pared by 6 bases and J by 7 bases, with 7 bases of the junction left unmatched. Germline V gives CDR1 WSHSY, CDR2 SAAADI. The CDR3 has 13 residues. The CDR3 spells CASRDGQGRTQYF. The CDR3 nucleotides are TGCGCCAGCAGGGACGGACAGGGAAGGACCCAGTACTTC.

This clonotype has a count of ten or more. The genes are TRBV18 and TRBJ1-6; D is ambiguous. Trimming took 2 bases from V and 0 from J, leaving 11 bases between them. Germline V CDR1 and CDR2: KGHSH, LQKENI. The CDR3 loop spans 17 amino acids. CDR3 residues: CASSPLEASSYNSPLHF. CDR3 bases: TGTGCCAGCTCACCATTGGAGGCCAGCTCCTATAATTCACCCCTCCACTTT.

This clonotype was recorded many times. The chain has TRBV7-2 and TRBJ2-5, with D hard to call. Germline CDR1 reads SGHTA; CDR2 reads FQGNSA. Trimming removed 1 base from V and 5 bases from J, with 14 bases in between. This CDR3 comprises 15 residues. CDR3 residues: CASSLVAVSSETQYF. DNA for the CDR3: TGTGCCAGCAGCTTAGTTGCCGTCAGCTCGGAGACCCAGTACTTC.

Concerning this clonotype: With a much larger clone just one base away, this may be a read error. The chain has TRBV2 and TRBJ2-7; 8 bases match TRBD1. V was pared by 6 bases and J by 2 bases, with 6 bases of the junction left unmatched. Germline CDR1 SNHLY, CDR2 FYNNEI. CDR3 length: 14 residues. The CDR3: CASSEGQAAYEQYF. CDR3 coding DNA: TGTGCCAGCAGCGAGGGACAGGCGGCCTACGAGCAGTACTTC.

The CDR3 is CASSPGVGETQYF. The CDR3 DNA sequence: TGTGCCAGCAGCCCGGGGGTGGGTGAGACCCAGTACTTC. The rearrangement links TRBV7-2 to TRBJ2-5; D is possibly TRBD2 (6 bases). The V gene lost 5 bases and the J gene lost 5 bases, with 12 bases spanning the gap. In germline, CDR1 is SGHTA, CDR2 FQGNSA. This CDR3 spans 13 amino acids.

This clonotype appeared a few times. The chain uses TRBV9 and TRBJ2-7; perhaps TRBD2 as D (6 bases). In germline, CDR1 is SGDLS, CDR2 YYNGEE. The CDR3 totals 15 residues. V was clipped by 0 bases and J by 2 bases, with 12 bases between them. CDR3 nucleotide sequence: TGTGCCAGCAGCGTAGATGGGAGCGGGCCCTACGAGCAGTACTTC. This sequence encodes CASSVDGSGPYEQYF.

This clonotype occurred many times. J is TRBJ1-1 and V is TRBV6-1; 9 bases fit TRBD1. Losses at the gene ends were 5 bases for V and 1 base for J; bases not matched to a gene: 8. Germline V gene lookup returns CDR1 MNHNS and CDR2 SASEGT. This CDR3 region has 16 residues. The CDR3 here is CASSTTLDRGNTEAFF. CDR3 bases: TGTGCCAGCAGTACAACTCTGGACAGGGGGAACACTGAAGCTTTCTTT.

This clonotype has at least ten counts. The rearrangement joins TRBV11-2 to TRBJ1-6; D is uncertain. The V and J ends lost 2 bases and 5 bases respectively, with 13 bases between them. Germline-derived CDR1 and CDR2 are SGHAT and FQNNGV. There are 16 residues in the CDR3. In DNA, the CDR3 is TGTGCCAGCAGCTTAAGTCGGGCTCTGAATAATTCACCCCTCCACTTT. Translation: CASSLSRALNNSPLHF.

In its sample, this clonotype was seen a few times. The chain combines TRBV5-5 with TRBJ2-1; no clear D gene. The end of the DNA is better explained by TRBJ2-5, so the J call may be wrong. The CDR3 has 16 amino acids. The germline gives CDR1 SGHKS, CDR2 YYEKEE (reference sequence). In DNA form, the CDR3 reads TGTGCCAGCAGCCAGTTCTTCGTGGCAGCCGAAGGGACCCAGTACTTC. Its translation: CASSQFFVAAEGTQYF.

The chain has TRBV12-3 or TRBV12-4 and TRBJ2-1; TRBD2 matches 11 bases. The CDR3 loop spans 14 amino acids. V was clipped by 6 bases and J by 8 bases; unmatched bases: 6. In DNA, the CDR3 is TGTGCCAGCAGCCGTAGCGGGAGGGAAGATGAGCAGTTCTTC. This codes for CASSRSGREDEQFF.

This clonotype appeared a few times. This rearrangement joins TRBV19 to TRBJ1-2; D gene uncertain. Germline loops: CDR1 LNHDA, CDR2 SQIVND (reference sequence). The ends were cut back, 4 bases at V and 13 bases at J, with 19 bases in the middle. This CDR3 contains 13 residues. This chain's CDR3 is CASSTERKYQATF. The CDR3 DNA is TGTGCCAGTAGTACCGAACGAAAATACCAGGCCACCTTC. The whole variable domain, filled in from reference TRBV19 and TRBJ1-2, reads DGGITQSPKYLFRKEGQNVTLSCEQNLNHDAMYWYRQDPGQGLRLIYYSQIVNDFQKGDIAEGYSVSREKKESFPLTVTSAQKNPTAFYLCASSTERKYQATFGSGTRLTVV.

The chain recombines TRBV5-1 with TRBJ2-7; 13 positions agree with TRBD2. The germline V gene has CDR1 SGHRS and CDR2 YFSETQ. The CDR3 is 15 residues long. J gave up 5 bases and V 0 bases, and 2 bases lay outside the gene matches. CDR3 bases: TGCGCCAGCAGCTTGGTAGGACTAGCGGGGGACGAGCAGTACTTC. This encodes CASSLVGLAGDEQYF. Supplemented by reference TRBV5-1 and TRBJ2-7, the full variable domain reads KAGVTQTPRYLIKTRGQQVTLSCSPISGHRSVSWYQQTPGQGLQFLFEYFSETQRNKGNFPGRFSGRQFSNSRSEMNVSTLELGDSALYLCASSLVGLAGDEQYFGPGTRLTVT.